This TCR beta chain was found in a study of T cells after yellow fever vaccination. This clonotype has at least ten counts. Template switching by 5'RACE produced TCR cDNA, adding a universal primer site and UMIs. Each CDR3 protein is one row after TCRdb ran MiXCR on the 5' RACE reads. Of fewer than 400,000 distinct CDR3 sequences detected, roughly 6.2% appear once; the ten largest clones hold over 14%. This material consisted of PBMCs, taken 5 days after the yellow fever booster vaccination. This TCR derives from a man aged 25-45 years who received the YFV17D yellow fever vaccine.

Written as DNA, the CDR3 is TGTGCCAGCAGCCCAAGAGGGGGAGTGAGCGGGACTGTCACAGATACGCAGTATTTT. It encodes CASSPRGGVSGTVTDTQYF. V usage is TRBV11-2 and J usage is TRBJ2-3; maybe TRBD2 (7 bases). This CDR3 region has 19 residues. The ends were cut back, 5 bases at V and 2 bases at J, with 26 bases in the middle. Germline CDR1 reads SGHAT; CDR2 reads FQNNGV.